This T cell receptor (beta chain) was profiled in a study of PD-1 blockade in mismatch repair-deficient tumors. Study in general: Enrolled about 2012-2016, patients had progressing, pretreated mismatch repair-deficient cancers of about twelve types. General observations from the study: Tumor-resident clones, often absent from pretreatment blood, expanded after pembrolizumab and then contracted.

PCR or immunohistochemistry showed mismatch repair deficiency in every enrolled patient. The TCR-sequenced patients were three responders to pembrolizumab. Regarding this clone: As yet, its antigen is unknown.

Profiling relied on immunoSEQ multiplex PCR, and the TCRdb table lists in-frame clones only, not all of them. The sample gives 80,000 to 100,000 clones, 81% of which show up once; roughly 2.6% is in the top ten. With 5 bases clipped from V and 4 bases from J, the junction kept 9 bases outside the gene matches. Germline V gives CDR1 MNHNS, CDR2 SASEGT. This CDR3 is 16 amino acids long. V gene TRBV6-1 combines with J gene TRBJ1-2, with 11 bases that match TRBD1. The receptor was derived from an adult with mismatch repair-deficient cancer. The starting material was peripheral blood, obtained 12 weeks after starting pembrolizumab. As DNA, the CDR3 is TGTGCCAGCAGTAAAGAAGGGACAGGGGGAATCTATGGCTACACCTTC. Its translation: CASSKEGTGGIYGYTF.